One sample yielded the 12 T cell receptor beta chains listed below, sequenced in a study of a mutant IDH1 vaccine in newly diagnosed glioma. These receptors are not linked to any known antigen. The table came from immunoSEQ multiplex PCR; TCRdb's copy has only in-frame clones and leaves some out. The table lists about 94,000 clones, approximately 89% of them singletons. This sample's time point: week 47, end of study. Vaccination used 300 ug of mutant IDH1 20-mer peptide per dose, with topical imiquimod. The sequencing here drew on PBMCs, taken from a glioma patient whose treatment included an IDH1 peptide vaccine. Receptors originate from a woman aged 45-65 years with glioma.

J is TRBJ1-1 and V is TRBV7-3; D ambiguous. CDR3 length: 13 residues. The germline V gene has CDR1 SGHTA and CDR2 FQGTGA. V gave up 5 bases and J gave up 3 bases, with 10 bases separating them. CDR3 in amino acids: CASSPPGHTEAFF. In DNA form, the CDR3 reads TGTGCCAGCAGCCCCCCCGGGCACACTGAAGCTTTCTTT. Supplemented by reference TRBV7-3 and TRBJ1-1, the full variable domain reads GAGVSQTPSNKVTEKGKYVELRCDPISGHTALYWYRQSLGQGPEFLIYFQGTGAADDSGLPNDRFFAVRPEGSVSTLKIQRTERGDSAVYLCASSPPGHTEAFFGQGTRLTVV.

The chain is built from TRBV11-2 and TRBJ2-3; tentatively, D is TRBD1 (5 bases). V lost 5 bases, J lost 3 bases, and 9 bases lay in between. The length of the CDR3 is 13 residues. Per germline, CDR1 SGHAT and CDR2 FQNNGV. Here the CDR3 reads CASSLHRTDTQYF. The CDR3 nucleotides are TGTGCCAGCAGCCTCCACAGGACAGATACGCAGTATTTT.

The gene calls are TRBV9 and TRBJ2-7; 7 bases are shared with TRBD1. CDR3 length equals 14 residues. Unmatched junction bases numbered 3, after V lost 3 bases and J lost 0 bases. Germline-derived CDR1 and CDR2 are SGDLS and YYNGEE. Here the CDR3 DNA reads TGTGCCAGCAGCGCGGGACAGCACTCCTACGAGCAGTACTTC. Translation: CASSAGQHSYEQYF.

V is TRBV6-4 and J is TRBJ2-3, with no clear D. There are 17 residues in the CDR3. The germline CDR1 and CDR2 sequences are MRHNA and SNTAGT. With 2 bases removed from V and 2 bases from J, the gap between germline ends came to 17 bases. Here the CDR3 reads CASSDNPAQRDTDTQYF. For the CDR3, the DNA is TGTGCCAGCAGTGACAATCCGGCTCAAAGGGACACAGATACGCAGTATTTT.

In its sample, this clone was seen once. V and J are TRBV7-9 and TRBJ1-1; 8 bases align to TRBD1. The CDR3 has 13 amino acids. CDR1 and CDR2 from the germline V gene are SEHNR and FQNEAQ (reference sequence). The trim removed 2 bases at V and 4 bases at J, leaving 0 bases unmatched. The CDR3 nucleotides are TGTGCCAGCAGCTTAACAGGGGGCACTGAAGCTTTCTTT. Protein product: CASSLTGGTEAFF.

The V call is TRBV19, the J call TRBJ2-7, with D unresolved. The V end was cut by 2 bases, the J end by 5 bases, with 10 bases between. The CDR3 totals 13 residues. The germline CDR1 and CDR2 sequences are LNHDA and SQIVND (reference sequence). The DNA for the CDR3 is TGTGCCAGTAGTATATCCGCCCGGAACGAGCAGTACTTC. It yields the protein CASSISARNEQYF.

CDR3 residues: CASSDYPEGGEETQYF. CDR3 nucleotide sequence: TGTGCCAGTAGTGATTATCCTGAGGGGGGAGAAGAGACCCAGTACTTC. This chain connects TRBV19 to TRBJ2-5, with D tentatively TRBD1 or TRBD2 (6 bases each). Between the trimmed V and J ends, which lost 5 bases and 3 bases, there was a span of 19 bases. Germline-derived CDR1 and CDR2 are LNHDA and SQIVND (reference sequence). This CDR3 is built from 16 residues. Complete variable domain (other parts from reference TRBV19 and TRBJ2-5): DGGITQSPKYLFRKEGQNVTLSCEQNLNHDAMYWYRQDPGQGLRLIYYSQIVNDFQKGDIAEGYSVSREKKESFPLTVTSAQKNPTAFYLCASSDYPEGGEETQYFGPGTRLLVL.

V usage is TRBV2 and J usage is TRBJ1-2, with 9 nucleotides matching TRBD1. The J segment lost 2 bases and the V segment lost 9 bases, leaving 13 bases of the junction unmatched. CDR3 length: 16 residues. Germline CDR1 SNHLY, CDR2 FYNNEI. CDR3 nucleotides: TGTGCCAGAGATCCGGGACAGGGAGCCAAGAACTATGGCTACACCTTC. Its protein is CARDPGQGAKNYGYTF.

This chain's CDR3 is CALRGSGNTIYF. As DNA, the CDR3 is TGTGCCCTCAGGGGCTCTGGAAACACCATATATTTT. The chain joins TRBV30 to TRBJ1-3; weak D call: TRBD1 (6 bases). This CDR3 has 12 amino acids. CDR1 and CDR2 from the germline V gene are GTSNPN and SVGIG (reference sequence). Trimming took off 8 bases at V and 0 bases at J, with 8 bases between the two ends.

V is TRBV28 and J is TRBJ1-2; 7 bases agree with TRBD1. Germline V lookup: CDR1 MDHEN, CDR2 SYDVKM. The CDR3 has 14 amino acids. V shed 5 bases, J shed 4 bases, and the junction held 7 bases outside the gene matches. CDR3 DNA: TGTGCCAGCAGTCAAGGGACAGCGAGCTATGGCTACACCTTC. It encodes CASSQGTASYGYTF.

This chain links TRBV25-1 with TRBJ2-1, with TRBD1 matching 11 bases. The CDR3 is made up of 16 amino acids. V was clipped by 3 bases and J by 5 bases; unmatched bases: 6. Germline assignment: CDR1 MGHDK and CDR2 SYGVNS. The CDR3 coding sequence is TGTGCCAGCAGTGACCCGGGACAGGGGGTCAACAATGAGCAGTTCTTC. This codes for CASSDPGQGVNNEQFF.

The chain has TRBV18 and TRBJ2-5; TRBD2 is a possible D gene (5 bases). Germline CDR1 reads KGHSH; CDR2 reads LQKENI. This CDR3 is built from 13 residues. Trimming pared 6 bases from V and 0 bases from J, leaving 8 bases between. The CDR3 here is CASSLGNQETQYF. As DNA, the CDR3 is TGTGCCAGCTCCCTCGGGAACCAAGAGACCCAGTACTTC.